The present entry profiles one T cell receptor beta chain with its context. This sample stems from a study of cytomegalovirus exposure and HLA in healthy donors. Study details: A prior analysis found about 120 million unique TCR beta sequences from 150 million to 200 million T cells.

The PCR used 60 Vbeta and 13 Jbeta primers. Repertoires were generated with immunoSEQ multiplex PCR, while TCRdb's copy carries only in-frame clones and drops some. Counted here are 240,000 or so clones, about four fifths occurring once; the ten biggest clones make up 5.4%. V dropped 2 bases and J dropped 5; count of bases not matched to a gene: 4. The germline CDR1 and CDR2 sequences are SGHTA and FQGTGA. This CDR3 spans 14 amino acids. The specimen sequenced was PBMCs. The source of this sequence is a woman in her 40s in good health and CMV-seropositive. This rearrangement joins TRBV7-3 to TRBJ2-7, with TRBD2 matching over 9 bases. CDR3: CASSLGGRANEQYF. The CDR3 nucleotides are TGTGCCAGCAGCTTAGGCGGGAGGGCTAACGAGCAGTACTTC.